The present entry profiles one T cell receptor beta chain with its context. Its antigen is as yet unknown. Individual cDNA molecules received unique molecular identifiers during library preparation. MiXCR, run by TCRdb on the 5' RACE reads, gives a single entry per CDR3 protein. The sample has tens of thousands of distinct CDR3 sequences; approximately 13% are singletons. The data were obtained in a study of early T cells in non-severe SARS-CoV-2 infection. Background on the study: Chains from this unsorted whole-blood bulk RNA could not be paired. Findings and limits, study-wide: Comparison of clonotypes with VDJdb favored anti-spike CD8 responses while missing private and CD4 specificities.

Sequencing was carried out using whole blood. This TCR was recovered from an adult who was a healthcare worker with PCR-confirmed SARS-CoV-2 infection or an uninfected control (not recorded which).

This chain's CDR3 is CASSLEAWVAGETQYF. CDR3 in DNA: TGTGCCAGCAGCTTAGAAGCCTGGGTAGCAGGAGAGACCCAGTACTTC. The rearrangement uses TRBV7-2 and TRBJ2-5; D is uncertain. This CDR3 has 16 amino acids. V gave up 1 base and J gave up 4 bases, with 16 bases separating them. Germline values: CDR1 SGHTA, CDR2 FQGNSA.